This T cell receptor (beta chain) was sequenced during a study of shared clonotypes between healthy human individuals. CDR1 and CDR2 (germline): SGHVS, FQNEAQ. This CDR3 contains 16 residues. The ends lost 5 bases at V and 7 bases at J; junction bases unmatched: 7. Authors' processing steps: Filtering was not the same, since immunoSEQ gave junction-only sequences without quality scores. Measured with immunoSEQ multiplex PCR; TCRdb has only the in-frame clones, and not every one. V and J calls and clone size are those listed in that table; D and trimming were worked out from the DNA. The sample holds roughly 760,000 clones, 74% seen once.

The chain combines TRBV7-8 with TRBJ2-1; TRBD2 matches at 14 bases. The sequence derives from a woman aged 25 to 45 in good health. The sequencing input was memory CD4+ T cells sorted from blood. Indicated subset: CD45RA-negative fraction. CDR3 sequence (DNA): TGTGCCAGCAGCCCTGGGACTAGCGGGAGTAGAAATGAGCAGTTCTTC. Amino acid sequence: CASSPGTSGSRNEQFF.